The clone carrying this TCR beta chain was recorded only once. With a much larger clone just one base away, this may be a read error. Then a second PCR, running roughly 6 to 12 cycles, was carried out with a sample-barcoded 5' primer and a J-beta primer mix. TCRdb reprocessed the 5' RACE reads with MiXCR, giving one entry per CDR3 protein. Of about 940,000 distinct CDR3 sequences listed, around 49% were seen once; the top ten hold roughly 13%. This sample is part of a study of blood T cells in healthy people across ages. This CDR3 comprises 19 residues. Per the germline V gene, CDR1 is SGHTA and CDR2 is FQGNSA. Deletions cut 5 bases from V and 5 bases from J, with 29 bases between.

The source of this sequence is a man under 40 in good health. The chain employs TRBV7-2 and TRBJ2-3; D may be TRBD2 (7 bases). Material: blood. CDR3 DNA sequence: TGTGCCAGCAGCCCTCATCGGGGACTAACGGGGGCACGGGGAGATACGCAGTATTTT. Translated: CASSPHRGLTGARGDTQYF.